Below, one T cell receptor beta chain is given with its context. Its antigen remains unknown. TCRdb's table, derived via immunoSEQ multiplex PCR, lists solely in-frame clones and lacks some. The sample carries tens of thousands of clones, under 90% recorded once. This record comes from a study of EBV T-cell therapy then PD-1 blockade in nasopharyngeal carcinoma. Treatment given: AdE1-LMPpoly-expanded autologous EBV-specific T-cell therapy followed by anti-PD-1 nivolumab. The V end was cut by 5 bases, the J end by 0 bases, with 17 bases between. From germline, CDR1 is SGHDT and CDR2 YYEEEE. This CDR3 has 16 amino acids.

This chain connects TRBV5-6 to TRBJ1-2; D is unresolved. This receptor was identified in a man aged 40-49 years with nasopharyngeal carcinoma. This specimen was CD8+ T cells from blood, taken at day -245 from a patient whose treatment included autologous EBV-specific T cells and nivolumab. CDR3 in DNA: TGTGCCAGCAGGATGGGCGGGTTGCCGACTAACTATGGCTACACCTTC. This encodes CASRMGGLPTNYGYTF.